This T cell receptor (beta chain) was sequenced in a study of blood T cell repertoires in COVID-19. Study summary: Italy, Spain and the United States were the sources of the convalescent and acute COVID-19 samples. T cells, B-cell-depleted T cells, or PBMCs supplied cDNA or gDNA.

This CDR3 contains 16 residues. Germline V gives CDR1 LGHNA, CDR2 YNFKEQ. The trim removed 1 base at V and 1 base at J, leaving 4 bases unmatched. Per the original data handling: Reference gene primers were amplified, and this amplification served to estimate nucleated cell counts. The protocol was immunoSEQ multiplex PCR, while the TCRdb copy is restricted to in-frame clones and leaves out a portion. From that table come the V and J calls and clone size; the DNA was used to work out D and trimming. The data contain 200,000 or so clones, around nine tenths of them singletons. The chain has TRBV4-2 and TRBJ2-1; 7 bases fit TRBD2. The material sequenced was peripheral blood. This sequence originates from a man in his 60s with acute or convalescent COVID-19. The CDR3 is CASSQGGGGSYNEQFF. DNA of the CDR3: TGTGCCAGCAGCCAAGGAGGCGGGGGTTCCTACAATGAGCAGTTCTTC.